The 16 T cell receptor beta chains presented below share a single source sample, sequenced in a study of multiple sclerosis patients with progressive multifocal leukoencephalopathy. Sample time point: time of PML onset. Libraries were prepared by immunoSEQ multiplex PCR; TCRdb keeps only in-frame clonotypes and omits some of them. The sample holds more than 30,000 clones, roughly 86% seen once. Sequenced material: PBMCs, taken from a patient treated with natalizumab. The receptors were gathered from a woman aged 40 to 50 with progressive multifocal leukoencephalopathy.

J is TRBJ2-3 and V is TRBV7-2; D not certain. The V and J ends lost 1 base and 6 bases respectively, with 20 bases between them. The CDR3 is 17 amino acids. From germline, CDR1 is SGHTA and CDR2 FQGNSA. The CDR3 sequence: CASSLVSLRLSTDTQYF. DNA for the CDR3: TGTGCCAGCAGCTTAGTGTCTCTCAGGCTTTCGACGGATACGCAGTATTTT. Full variable domain (rest looked up from reference TRBV7-2 and TRBJ2-3): GAGVSQSPSNKVTEKGKDVELRCDPISGHTALYWYRQSLGQGLEFLIYFQGNSAPDKSGLPSDRFSAERTGGSVSTLTIQRTQQEDSAVYLCASSLVSLRLSTDTQYFGPGTRLTVL.

The rearrangement links TRBV19 to TRBJ2-1; maybe TRBD1 (6 bases). V lost 4 bases to trimming and J lost 10 bases, with 17 bases between them. The CDR3 runs 14 residues. CDR1 and CDR2 (germline): LNHDA, SQIVND (reference sequence). The CDR3 spells CASSRGGPGQEQFF. The CDR3 bases are TGTGCCAGTAGTAGAGGGGGTCCAGGTCAGGAGCAGTTCTTC.

This chain links TRBV7-9 with TRBJ1-4; TRBD1 might be the D (6 bases). The CDR3 has 12 amino acids. Germline-derived CDR1 and CDR2 are SEHNR and FQNEAQ (reference sequence). V shed 5 bases and J shed 7 bases, with 8 bases lying between them. CDR3 residues: CASSPDSEKLFF. DNA of the CDR3: TGTGCCAGCAGCCCGGACAGTGAAAAACTGTTTTTT.

V is TRBV5-1 and J is TRBJ1-1; D might be TRBD1 (6 bases). V lost 0 bases to trimming and J lost 0 bases, with 12 bases between them. The CDR3 is 16 amino acids. Germline CDR1 reads SGHRS; CDR2 reads YFSETQ. The CDR3 loop reads CASSLAYRALNTEAFF. The CDR3 DNA reads TGCGCCAGCAGCTTGGCTTACAGGGCTCTGAACACTGAAGCTTTCTTT.

This clone was picked up one time. V is TRBV2 and J is TRBJ2-3, with TRBD2 matching 8 bases. The CDR3 sequence is 15 residues long. J lost 3 bases, V lost 3 bases, and 5 bases had no gene match. Germline CDR1 and CDR2: SNHLY and FYNNEI. CDR3 residues: CASSDFLAGTDTQYF. In nucleotides, the CDR3 is TGTGCCAGCAGTGACTTCCTAGCGGGTACAGATACGCAGTATTTT.

The V call is TRBV5-1, the J call TRBJ1-1; 7 bases map to TRBD1. Trimming took 4 bases from V and 3 from J; bases not matched to a gene: 3. The CDR3 contains 13 residues. Germline-derived CDR1 and CDR2 are SGHRS and YFSETQ. CDR3 DNA sequence: TGCGCCAGCAGCACGACAGGGTACACTGAAGCTTTCTTT. It is translated as CASSTTGYTEAFF.

This clone showed up just a few times. This chain connects TRBV6-6 to TRBJ2-7; 10 bases are a match to TRBD1. V lost 6 bases to trimming and J lost 7 bases; unmatched junction nucleotides: 9. The germline V gene has CDR1 MNHNY and CDR2 SVGAGI (reference sequence). The CDR3 sequence is 14 residues long. For the CDR3, the DNA is TGTGCCAGCAGCCTGACAGGGGGCGGGGGGGAGCAGTACTTC. Translating it yields CASSLTGGGGEQYF.

The rearrangement uses TRBV6-5 and TRBJ1-2; a weak D match, TRBD1 (5 bases). The germline V gene encodes CDR1 MNHEY and CDR2 SVGAGI. V was pared by 2 bases and J by 6 bases, with 13 bases between. The CDR3 has 14 residues. The CDR3 loop is CASSYGRRGHGYTF. DNA of the CDR3: TGTGCCAGCAGTTACGGGAGGAGGGGCCATGGCTACACCTTC.

The chain recombines TRBV6-6 with TRBJ2-7; 7 positions agree with TRBD1. Per the germline V gene, CDR1 is MNHNY and CDR2 is SVGAGI (reference sequence). J gave up 0 bases and V 5 bases, and 7 bases lay outside the gene matches. The CDR3 has 15 amino acids. CDR3 protein: CASSISGTVSYEQYF. CDR3 nucleotide sequence: TGTGCCAGCAGTATCTCCGGGACAGTCTCCTACGAGCAGTACTTC.

The V call is TRBV30, the J call TRBJ2-5; 10 nucleotides match TRBD2. Germline loops: CDR1 GTSNPN, CDR2 SVGIG (reference sequence). The CDR3 runs to 14 residues. The junction had 12 bases not matched to a gene; V was cut back by 3 bases and J by 11 bases. CDR3 sequence: CAWRNLAGVREQYF. CDR3 DNA: TGTGCCTGGAGGAATCTAGCGGGAGTACGGGAGCAGTACTTC. Supplemented by reference TRBV30 and TRBJ2-5, the full variable domain reads SQTIHQWPATLVQPVGSPLSLECTVEGTSNPNLYWYRQAAGRGLQLLFYSVGIGQISSEVPQNLSASRPQDRQFILSSKKLLLSDSGFYLCAWRNLAGVREQYFGPGTRLLVL.

The rearrangement joins TRBV6-6 to TRBJ1-2; a weak D match, TRBD1 (5 bases). V lost 4 bases, J lost 7 bases, and 10 bases lay in between. The CDR3 has 12 amino acids. Germline CDR1 MNHNY, CDR2 SVGAGI (reference sequence). CDR3 DNA sequence: TGTGCCAGCAGTTTCGACAGTTCTGGCTACACCTTC. Translating gives CASSFDSSGYTF.

This clone appeared a single time. In nucleotides, the CDR3 is TGTGCCAGCAGCTTAAATAGGGGTAGCGAGACCCAGTACTTC. This translates into CASSLNRGSETQYF. The gene calls are TRBV11-3 and TRBJ2-5, with D tentatively TRBD1 (5 bases). V was trimmed by 2 bases and J by 5 bases, leaving 12 bases between them. This CDR3 has 14 amino acids. CDR1 and CDR2 (germline): SGHNT, YENEEA. Full variable domain (missing parts from reference TRBV11-3 and TRBJ2-5): EAGVVQSPRYKIIEKKQPVAFWCNPISGHNTLYWYLQNLGQGPELLIRYENEEAVDDSQLPKDRFSAERLKGVDSTLKIQPAELGDSAVYLCASSLNRGSETQYFGPGTRLLVL.

The chain links TRBV7-9 to TRBJ1-1, with D maybe TRBD1 (5 bases). The CDR3 is 14 residues long. CDR1 and CDR2 (germline): SEHNR, FQNEAQ (reference sequence). V was clipped by 1 base and J by 4 bases, with 10 bases between them. The CDR3 DNA sequence: TGTGCCAGCAGCTTAGAAGGGACCACCACTGAAGCTTTCTTT. The encoded protein is CASSLEGTTTEAFF.

This chain joins TRBV28 and TRBJ2-3, with 10 bases fitting TRBD2. This CDR3 is built from 14 residues. Germline-derived CDR1 and CDR2 are MDHEN and SYDVKM. The V segment lost 3 bases and the J segment 3 bases; nucleotides outside the gene matches: 0. CDR3 in DNA: TGTGCCAGCAGTTTGGGACTAGCGACAGATACGCAGTATTTT. Its protein product is CASSLGLATDTQYF.

This clone has only one observation. The rearrangement joins TRBV6-6 to TRBJ1-2; tentative D call: TRBD1 (5 bases). The CDR3 covers 14 residues. The V gene lost 2 bases and the J gene lost 4 bases, with 11 bases spanning the gap. Germline V gene sequence: CDR1 MNHNY, CDR2 SVGAGI (reference sequence). The CDR3 here is CASSYQEGSYGYTF. CDR3 nucleotides: TGTGCCAGCAGTTACCAGGAGGGGTCCTATGGCTACACCTTC.

The genes are TRBV6-6 and TRBJ1-5; a possible D gene is TRBD1 (6 bases). This CDR3 has 14 residues. CDR1 is MNHNY and CDR2 is SVGAGI in the germline V gene (reference sequence). V gave up 6 bases and J gave up 4 bases, with 13 bases separating them. CDR3 in amino acids: CASRDGTLNQPQHF. CDR3 nucleotide sequence: TGTGCCAGCAGGGACGGGACATTGAATCAGCCCCAGCATTTT.